Listed below are T cell receptor beta chains from one sample, sequenced in a study of cytomegalovirus exposure and HLA in healthy donors. Using immunoSEQ multiplex PCR, the repertoire was profiled, and TCRdb retains in-frame clones only, with some absent. The sample yields around 100,000 clones, 75% seen once. The sequenced sample was PBMCs. The receptors stem from a man aged 45-60 years in good health and CMV-seronegative. Each CDR3 is given with its conserved first and last residue. Each record gives: D gene, J gene, clone size, V gene, CDR3 DNA, CDR3 protein. The D gene is left open where the match is weak. Clone size is shown for a subset of rows, as once, few, many or a class of expanded clone.

>-|TRBJ2-7|-|TRBV7-2
TGTGCCAGCAGCCTCAGGGATCTTTACGAGCAGTACTTC
CASSLRDLYEQYF
>-|TRBJ2-2|-|TRBV7-2
TGTGCCAGCAGAGTAGAATGGACCGGGGAGCTGTTTTTT
CASRVEWTGELFF
>TRBD2|TRBJ2-3|-|TRBV18
TGTGCCAGCTCACCGAGGACTAGCGGGATTGGAACAGATACGCAGTATTTT
CASSPRTSGIGTDTQYF
>-|TRBJ1-1|-|TRBV7-3
TGTGCCAGCAGCTTAGGAGCGAACACTGAAGCTTTCTTT
CASSLGANTEAFF
>-|TRBJ1-5|-|TRBV28
TGTGCCGTCGAGGGGGGGGTAGGGCAGCCCCAGCATTTT
CAVEGGVGQPQHF
>-|TRBJ2-7|few|TRBV5-1
TGCGCCAGCAGACTGAAATACGAGCAGTACTTC
CASRLKYEQYF
>-|TRBJ2-3|-|TRBV7-3
TGTGCCAGCAGCTTGCAGGGGACAGATACGCAGTATTTT
CASSLQGTDTQYF
>TRBD2|TRBJ2-7|-|TRBV5-1
TGCGCCAGCAGCTGGGGAGGGGAAGGCTACGAGCAGTACTTC
CASSWGGEGYEQYF
>-|TRBJ1-2|once|TRBV28
TGTGCCAGCAGTAAAATGGGAGGGGGAGGTGATGGCTACACCTTC
CASSKMGGGGDGYTF
>TRBD1|TRBJ2-3|-|TRBV7-9
TGTGCCAGCACTCAGGGGGTTACGCAGTTTGCGCAGTATTTT
CASTQGVTQFAQYF
>-|TRBJ2-1|-|TRBV18
TGTGCCAGCTCACCTACTCTGGCGGGTGAGCAGTTCTTC
CASSPTLAGEQFF
>-|TRBJ2-1|once|TRBV20-1
TGCAGTGCTAGACGGGGTGAGCAGTTCTTC
CSARRGEQFF
>TRBD2|TRBJ2-1|-|TRBV5-1
TGCGCCAGCAGATTAGCGGGAGGAGTCTACAATGAGCAGTTCTTC
CASRLAGGVYNEQFF
>-|TRBJ2-3|-|TRBV27
TGTGCCAGCAGTTTCCGGGGGAGCCCCACAGATACGCAGTATTTT
CASSFRGSPTDTQYF
>-|TRBJ2-3|-|TRBV7-6
TGTGCCAGCAGCTTCTCGACATCAGTCTCGGATACGCAGTATTTT
CASSFSTSVSDTQYF
>TRBD1|TRBJ1-5|few|TRBV19
TGTGCCAGTTCTCCAGGGGGCCTGGGCTATAGCAATCAGCCCCAGCATTTT
CASSPGGLGYSNQPQHF
>TRBD1|TRBJ2-5|-|TRBV6-6
TGTGCCAGCCGGGGGACAGGGAAGGAAGAGACCCAGTACTTC
CASRGTGKEETQYF
>TRBD1|TRBJ1-4|-|TRBV5-1
TGCGCCAGCAGCTTGGCGCAGGGGGGTGAAAAACTGTTTTTT
CASSLAQGGEKLFF
>-|TRBJ2-7|-|TRBV7-6
TGTGCCAGCAGTCCTAGGGAGTTTGGGGAGCAGTACTTC
CASSPREFGEQYF
>TRBD1|TRBJ2-7|-|TRBV28
TGTGCCAGCAGTTCCCAGAGGGGACAGGGTTTGAACGAGCAGTACTTC
CASSSQRGQGLNEQYF
>TRBD2|TRBJ2-5|-|TRBV6-1
TGTGCCAGCAAGGTGGGGAGGGTGGAGACCCAGTACTTC
CASKVGRVETQYF
>-|TRBJ2-7|-|TRBV6-5
TGTGCCAGCAGGGAGACGGGTTCCTACGAGCAGTACTTC
CASRETGSYEQYF
>-|TRBJ2-1|-|TRBV2
TGTGCCAGCGGCCGTCAGATGTACAATGAGCAGTTCTTC
CASGRQMYNEQFF
>-|TRBJ2-7|once|TRBV7-2
TGTGCCAGCAGGTTGCCGGGGTCATCTGGCGAGCAGTACTTC
CASRLPGSSGEQYF
>-|TRBJ1-2|few|TRBV6-6
TGTGCCAGCAGTTACGCGAATGGCTACACCTTC
CASSYANGYTF
>-|TRBJ1-4|once|TRBV9
TGTGCCAGCAGCGTAGGACCCACAGGGATGAATGAAAAACTGTTTTTT
CASSVGPTGMNEKLFF
>-|TRBJ2-7|-|TRBV5-1
TGCGCCAGCAGCCCGGACACGCCCGTAGACGAGCAGTACTTC
CASSPDTPVDEQYF
>-|TRBJ2-5|-|TRBV9
TGTGCCAGCAGCGTCTCGTTAGCCGTACAGACCCAGTACTTC
CASSVSLAVQTQYF
>-|TRBJ1-1|once|TRBV5-1
TGCGCCAGCAGATCTGTCAGGGGAGACGCGAACACTGAAGCTTTCTTT
CASRSVRGDANTEAFF
>TRBD1|TRBJ2-7|-|TRBV29-1
TGCAGCGTTGAAGGGACAGGGGAAGCCTACGAGCAGTACTTC
CSVEGTGEAYEQYF
>TRBD2|TRBJ2-1|few|TRBV18
TGTGCCAGCTCACCAGGCGGGGGGGCGTCGGAGCAGTTCTTC
CASSPGGGASEQFF
>TRBD1|TRBJ1-5|-|TRBV5-1
TGCGCCAGCAGCCCACAGGGGAGCAATCAGCCCCAGCATTTT
CASSPQGSNQPQHF
>-|TRBJ1-1|-|TRBV5-1
TGCGCCAGCAGCTTGGCCAACAAGAACACTGAAGCTTTCTTT
CASSLANKNTEAFF
>TRBD1|TRBJ2-5|-|TRBV7-6
TGTGCCAGCAGCAAAGTACAGGGGGCGGGAGAGACCCAGTACTTC
CASSKVQGAGETQYF
>-|TRBJ2-3|few|TRBV27
TGTGCCAGCAGAGCGGAGACCACTAGCACAGATACGCAGTATTTT
CASRAETTSTDTQYF
>TRBD1|TRBJ1-5|-|TRBV19
TGTGCCAGTAGTATCCCTGGGACAGGGACCAATCAGCCCCAGCATTTT
CASSIPGTGTNQPQHF
>-|TRBJ2-7|many|TRBV7-2
TGTGCCAGCAGCACACAGGTTCTCTACGAGCAGTACTTC
CASSTQVLYEQYF
>-|TRBJ1-5|-|TRBV6-4
TGTGCCAGCAGCATTGAGCAGGGGAGTCAGCCCCAGCATTTT
CASSIEQGSQPQHF
>-|TRBJ2-5|-|TRBV7-6
TGTGCCAGCAGCTTGAGTGGCGTCGGGGAGACCCAGTACTTC
CASSLSGVGETQYF
>TRBD1|TRBJ2-3|once|TRBV7-6
TGTGCCAGCAGTTACTCAGACAGGGCCGCAGATACGCAGTATTTT
CASSYSDRAADTQYF
>-|TRBJ1-1|once|TRBV19
TGTGCCAGTAGTCGAGGGAACACTGAAGCTTTCTTT
CASSRGNTEAFF
>TRBD1|TRBJ1-1|once|TRBV5-1
TGCGCCAGCAGCTCAAGGACAGGGGGGTGGGACACTGAAGCTTTCTTT
CASSSRTGGWDTEAFF
>-|TRBJ1-6|-|TRBV6-4
TGTGCCAGCAGTACTGACTCCGGCTCACCCCTCCACTTT
CASSTDSGSPLHF
>TRBD1|TRBJ1-5|-|TRBV2
TGTGCCAGCAGTTCCGGGACAGGGGGACAGCCCCAGCATTTT
CASSSGTGGQPQHF
>TRBD1|TRBJ1-4|-|TRBV6-1
TGTGCCAGCAGGACAACTAAGGACAGGGGTGAAAAACTGTTTTTT
CASRTTKDRGEKLFF
>-|TRBJ2-7|-|TRBV15
TGTGCCACCAGCAGAGATGCCAGGGGCTCCTACGAGCAGTACTTC
CATSRDARGSYEQYF
>-|TRBJ2-5|once|TRBV9
TGTGCCAGCAGCTGGGGTAGGTCGGGGGGCCTACAAGAGACCCAGTACTTC
CASSWGRSGGLQETQYF
>-|TRBJ2-7|-|TRBV10-1
TGCGCCAGCAGTTTTGGACAGAACGAGCAGTACTTC
CASSFGQNEQYF
>-|TRBJ2-7|-|TRBV18
TGTGCCAGCTCACCGGTTCGGGGTAACTACGAGCAGTACTTC
CASSPVRGNYEQYF
>-|TRBJ2-7|-|TRBV2
TGTGCCAGCAGTGAGGGGGGTCAGCAAACGCCCCTTTTC
CASSEGGQQTPLF
>TRBD2|TRBJ2-3|-|TRBV11-3
TGTGCCAGCAGCTTAAGCGGGAGGGCAGGGGATACGCAGTATTTT
CASSLSGRAGDTQYF
>TRBD1|TRBJ1-1|-|TRBV18
TGTGCCAGCTCTCCCCAGGGGGAGCTAGACCAAGCTTTCTTT
CASSPQGELDQAFF
>-|TRBJ2-1|-|TRBV7-3
TGTGCCAGCAGCCCCGGGCCGGACAGACGGTACAATGAGCAGTTCTTC
CASSPGPDRRYNEQFF
>-|TRBJ2-4|-|TRBV7-9
TGTGCCAGCAGCTTAACGCAGGGGCGAATAAACATTCAGTACTTC
CASSLTQGRINIQYF
>TRBD1|TRBJ2-7|-|TRBV11-1
TGTGCCAGCAGCTTAGGGGGGACAGAGTCCTACGAGCAGTACTTC
CASSLGGTESYEQYF
>TRBD1|TRBJ1-5|few|TRBV4-1
TGCGCCAGCAGCCAATACTCACCGGGACAGGGGAGATTT
CASSQYSPGQGRF
>-|TRBJ1-6|-|TRBV5-6
TGTGCCAGCAGCTTGGGGGGGGGAGGTAATTCACCCCTCCACTTT
CASSLGGGGNSPLHF
>TRBD1|TRBJ1-6|-|TRBV11-2
TGTGCCAGCGGCCGGACAGGGCTTTCACCCCTCCACTTT
CASGRTGLSPLHF
>-|TRBJ2-2|-|TRBV4-3
TGCGCCAGCAGCCAAGTCTCAGGGTTGACCGGGGAGCTGTTTTTT
CASSQVSGLTGELFF